This entry concerns a single TCR beta chain. Its antigen is currently unknown. Germline V gene lookup returns CDR1 SGHVS and CDR2 FQNEAQ. The CDR3 contains 14 residues. V lost 4 bases and J lost 8, with 15 bases in between. The sample originates from a study of OX40 agonist ivuxolimab in advanced cancers. About the research overall: Patients in dose escalation had liver, melanoma, kidney or head and neck cancers.

The study's findings and limits: Antigens targeted by the expanded peripheral T cells were not determined.

Sequencing used immunoSEQ multiplex PCR; TCRdb keeps in-frame clones, though not all of them. The sample carries 35,000 to 45,000 clones, 80% to 90% recorded once. The material sequenced was CD4+ or CD8+ T cells sorted from blood, taken in a trial of the OX40 agonist ivuxolimab. The receptor's source is an adult with an advanced solid tumor such as melanoma, head and neck, liver or kidney cancer. The chain combines TRBV7-8 with TRBJ1-3; D might be TRBD1 (6 bases). CDR3 bases: TGTGCCAGCAGCTCGGGGGCCAGGGGAGACACCATATATTTT. Its protein is CASSSGARGDTIYF.